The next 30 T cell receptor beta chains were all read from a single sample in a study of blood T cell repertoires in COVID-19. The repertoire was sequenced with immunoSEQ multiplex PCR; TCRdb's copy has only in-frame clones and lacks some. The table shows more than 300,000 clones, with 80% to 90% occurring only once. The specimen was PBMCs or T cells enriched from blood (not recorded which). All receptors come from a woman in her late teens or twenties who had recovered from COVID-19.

CDR3: CASKRENQETQYF. The CDR3 nucleotides read TGTGCCAGCAAGCGGGAGAACCAAGAGACCCAGTACTTC. The gene calls are TRBV9 and TRBJ2-5, with 8 bases aligning to TRBD2. The CDR3 runs 13 residues. Germline V lookup: CDR1 SGDLS, CDR2 YYNGEE. V shed 6 bases and J 0 bases; nucleotides not matched to a gene: 1.

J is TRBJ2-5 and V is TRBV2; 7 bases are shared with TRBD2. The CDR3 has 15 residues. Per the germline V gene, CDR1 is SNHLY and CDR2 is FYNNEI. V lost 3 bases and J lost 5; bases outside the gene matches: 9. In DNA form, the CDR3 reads TGTGCCAGCAGTGATAACAGATCCGGGAGGGAGACCCAGTACTTC. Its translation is CASSDNRSGRETQYF. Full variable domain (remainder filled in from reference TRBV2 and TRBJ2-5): EPEVTQTPSHQVTQMGQEVILRCVPISNHLYFYWYRQILGQKVEFLVSFYNNEISEKSEIFDDQFSVERPDGSNFTLKIRSTKLEDSAMYFCASSDNRSGRETQYFGPGTRLLVL.

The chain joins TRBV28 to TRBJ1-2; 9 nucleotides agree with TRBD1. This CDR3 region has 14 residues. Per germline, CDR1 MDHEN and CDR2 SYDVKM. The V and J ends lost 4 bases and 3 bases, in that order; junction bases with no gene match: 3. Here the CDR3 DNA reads TGTGCCAGCAGTTCGACAGGGGGGGACTATGGCTACACCTTC. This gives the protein CASSSTGGDYGYTF.

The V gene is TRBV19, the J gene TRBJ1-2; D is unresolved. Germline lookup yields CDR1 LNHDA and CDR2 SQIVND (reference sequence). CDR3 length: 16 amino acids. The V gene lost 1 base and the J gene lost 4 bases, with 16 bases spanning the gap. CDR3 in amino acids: CASSIALEDIGYGYTF. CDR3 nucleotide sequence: TGTGCCAGTAGTATAGCTTTAGAGGATATCGGCTATGGCTACACCTTC.

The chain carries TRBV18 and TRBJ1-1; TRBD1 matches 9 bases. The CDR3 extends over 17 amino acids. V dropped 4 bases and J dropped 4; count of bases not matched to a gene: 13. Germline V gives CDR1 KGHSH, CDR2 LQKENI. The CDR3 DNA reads TGTGCCAGCTCACTATCGACAGGGGGTTTAGGTGGCACTGAAGCTTTCTTT. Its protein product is CASSLSTGGLGGTEAFF.

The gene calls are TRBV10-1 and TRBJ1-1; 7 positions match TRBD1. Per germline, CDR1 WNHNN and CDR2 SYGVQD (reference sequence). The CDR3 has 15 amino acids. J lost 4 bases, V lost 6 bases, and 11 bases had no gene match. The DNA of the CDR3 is TGCGCCAGCAGACCCTTCAGGGGGGCGGGCACTGAAGCTTTCTTT. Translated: CASRPFRGAGTEAFF.

The CDR3 DNA sequence: TGTGCCAGCAGTTTGGGGATGGGCAGGGGGCTTGGGGGCTACACCTTC. Protein sequence: CASSLGMGRGLGGYTF. The chain links TRBV27 to TRBJ1-2; 8 nucleotides agree with TRBD1. Looked up from germline, CDR1 is MNHEY and CDR2 is SMNVEV (reference sequence). V gave up 3 bases and J gave up 8 bases; unmatched junction bases: 14. The CDR3 loop spans 16 amino acids.

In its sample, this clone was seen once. CDR3 residues: CASSLAGRGRPSGIEAFF. The DNA of the CDR3 is TGCGCCAGCAGCTTGGCCGGGAGGGGGCGCCCCTCCGGTATTGAAGCTTTCTTT. The V and J genes are TRBV5-1 and TRBJ1-1; 7 nucleotides match TRBD1. In germline, CDR1 is SGHRS, CDR2 YFSETQ. This CDR3 has 18 residues. The junction had 18 bases not matched to a gene; V was cut back by 0 bases and J by 7 bases.

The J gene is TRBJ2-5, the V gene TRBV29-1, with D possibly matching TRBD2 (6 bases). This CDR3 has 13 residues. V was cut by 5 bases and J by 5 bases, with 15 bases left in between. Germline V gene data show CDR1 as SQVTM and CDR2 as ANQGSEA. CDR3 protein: CSVSSGTGETQYF. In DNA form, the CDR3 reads TGCAGCGTTTCATCCGGGACTGGGGAGACCCAGTACTTC.

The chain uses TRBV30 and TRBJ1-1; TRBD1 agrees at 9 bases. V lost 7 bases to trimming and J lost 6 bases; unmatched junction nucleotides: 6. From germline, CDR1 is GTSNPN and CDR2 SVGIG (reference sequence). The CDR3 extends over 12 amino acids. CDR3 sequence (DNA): TGTGCCTTTACAGGGGGCATCTCTGAAGCTTTCTTT. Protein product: CAFTGGISEAFF.

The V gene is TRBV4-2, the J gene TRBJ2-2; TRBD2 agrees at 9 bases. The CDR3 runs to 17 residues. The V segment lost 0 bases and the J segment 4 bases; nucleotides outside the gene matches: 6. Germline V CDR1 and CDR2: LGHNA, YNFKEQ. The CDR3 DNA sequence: TGTGCCAGCAGCCAAGAAATCGGCGGGGGGGCCACCGGGGAGCTGTTTTTT. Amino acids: CASSQEIGGGATGELFF.

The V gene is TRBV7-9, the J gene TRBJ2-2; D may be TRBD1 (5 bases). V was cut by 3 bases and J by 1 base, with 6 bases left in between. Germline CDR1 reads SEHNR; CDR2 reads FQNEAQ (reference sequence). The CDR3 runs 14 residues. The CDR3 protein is CASSFGQNTGELFF. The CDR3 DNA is TGTGCCAGCAGCTTCGGACAGAACACCGGGGAGCTGTTTTTT.

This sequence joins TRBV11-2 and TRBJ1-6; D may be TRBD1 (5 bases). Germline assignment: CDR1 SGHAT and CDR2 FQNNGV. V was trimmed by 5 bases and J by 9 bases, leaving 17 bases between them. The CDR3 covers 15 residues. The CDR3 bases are TGTGCCAGCAGCGGGGGGGGTCGTAAAAGTTCACCCCTCCACTTT. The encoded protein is CASSGGGRKSSPLHF. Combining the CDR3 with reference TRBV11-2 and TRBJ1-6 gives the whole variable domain EAGVAQSPRYKIIEKRQSVAFWCNPISGHATLYWYQQILGQGPKLLIQFQNNGVVDDSQLPKDRFSAERLKGVDSTLKIQPAKLEDSAVYLCASSGGGRKSSPLHFGNGTRLTVT.

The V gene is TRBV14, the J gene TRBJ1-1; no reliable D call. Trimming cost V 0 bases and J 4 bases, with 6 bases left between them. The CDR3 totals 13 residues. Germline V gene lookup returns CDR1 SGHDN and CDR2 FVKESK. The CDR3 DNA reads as TGTGCCAGCAGCCAAGATTTGAGCACTGAAGCTTTCTTT. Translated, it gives CASSQDLSTEAFF.

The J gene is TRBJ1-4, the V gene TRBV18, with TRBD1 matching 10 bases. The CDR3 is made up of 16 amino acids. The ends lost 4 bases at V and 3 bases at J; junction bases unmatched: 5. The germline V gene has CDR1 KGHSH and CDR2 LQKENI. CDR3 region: CASSLPGTGANEKLFF. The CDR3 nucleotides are TGTGCCAGCTCACTTCCCGGGACAGGGGCTAATGAAAAACTGTTTTTT.

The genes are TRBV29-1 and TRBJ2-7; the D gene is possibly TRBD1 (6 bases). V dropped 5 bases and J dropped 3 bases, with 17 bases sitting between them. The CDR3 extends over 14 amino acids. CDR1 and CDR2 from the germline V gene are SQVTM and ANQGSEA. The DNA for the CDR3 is TGCAGCGTTAAATACCGGGACACTAACTACGAGCAGTACTTC. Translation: CSVKYRDTNYEQYF.

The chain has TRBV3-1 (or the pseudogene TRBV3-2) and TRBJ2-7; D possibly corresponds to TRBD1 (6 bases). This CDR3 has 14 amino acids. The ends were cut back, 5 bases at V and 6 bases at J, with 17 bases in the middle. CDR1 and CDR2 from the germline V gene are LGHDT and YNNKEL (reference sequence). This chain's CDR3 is CASSYDRRAAEQYF. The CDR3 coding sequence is TGTGCCAGCAGCTATGACAGGCGAGCAGCCGAGCAGTACTTC.

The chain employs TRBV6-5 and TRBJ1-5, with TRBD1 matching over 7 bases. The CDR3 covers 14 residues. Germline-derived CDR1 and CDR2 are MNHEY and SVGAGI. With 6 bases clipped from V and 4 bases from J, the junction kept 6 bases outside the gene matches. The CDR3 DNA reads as TGTGCCAGCAGCAAGGGACAGCAGAATCAGCCCCAGCATTTT. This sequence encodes CASSKGQQNQPQHF.

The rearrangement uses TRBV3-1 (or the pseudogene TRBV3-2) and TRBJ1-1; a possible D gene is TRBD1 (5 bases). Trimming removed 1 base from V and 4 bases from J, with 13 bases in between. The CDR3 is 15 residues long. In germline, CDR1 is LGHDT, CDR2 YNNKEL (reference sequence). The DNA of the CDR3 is TGTGCCAGCAGCCAAGTCACAGGTACAACCACTGAAGCTTTCTTT. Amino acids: CASSQVTGTTTEAFF.

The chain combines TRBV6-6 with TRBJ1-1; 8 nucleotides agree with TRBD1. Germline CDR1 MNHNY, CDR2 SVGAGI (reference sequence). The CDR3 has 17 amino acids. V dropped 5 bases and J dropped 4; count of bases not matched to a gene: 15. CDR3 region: CASSRGLLTGDVTEAFF. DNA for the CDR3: TGTGCCAGCAGTCGAGGGCTCCTGACAGGGGATGTCACTGAAGCTTTCTTT.

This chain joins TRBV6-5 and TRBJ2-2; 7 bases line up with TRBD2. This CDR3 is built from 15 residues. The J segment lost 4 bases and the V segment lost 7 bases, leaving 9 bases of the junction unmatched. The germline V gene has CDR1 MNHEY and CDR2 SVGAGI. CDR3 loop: CASMEGGDPTGELFF. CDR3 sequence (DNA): TGTGCCAGCATGGAGGGAGGGGACCCCACCGGGGAGCTGTTTTTT.

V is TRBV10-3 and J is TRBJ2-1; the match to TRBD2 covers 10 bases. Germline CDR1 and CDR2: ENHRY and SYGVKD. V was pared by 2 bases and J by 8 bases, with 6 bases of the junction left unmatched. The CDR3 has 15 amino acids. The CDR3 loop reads CAISEGSGGLDEQFF. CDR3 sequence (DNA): TGTGCCATCAGTGAGGGTAGCGGGGGGTTGGATGAGCAGTTCTTC.

CDR3 coding DNA: TGTGCCAGCAGTTTTGTAGGGAGTACTGAAGCTTTCTTT. Its protein is CASSFVGSTEAFF. The gene calls are TRBV28 and TRBJ1-1; D unclear. The germline gives CDR1 MDHEN, CDR2 SYDVKM. There are 13 residues in the CDR3. Between the trimmed V and J ends, which lost 3 bases and 5 bases, there was a span of 10 bases.

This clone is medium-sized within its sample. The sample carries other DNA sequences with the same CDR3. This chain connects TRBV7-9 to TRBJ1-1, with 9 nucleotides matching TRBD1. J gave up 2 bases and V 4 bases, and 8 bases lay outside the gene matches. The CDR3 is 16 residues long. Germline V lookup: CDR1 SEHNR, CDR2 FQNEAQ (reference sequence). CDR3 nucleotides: TGTGCCAGCAGCTCGGGGGGGACAGGGAAAAACACTGAAGCTTTCTTT. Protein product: CASSSGGTGKNTEAFF.

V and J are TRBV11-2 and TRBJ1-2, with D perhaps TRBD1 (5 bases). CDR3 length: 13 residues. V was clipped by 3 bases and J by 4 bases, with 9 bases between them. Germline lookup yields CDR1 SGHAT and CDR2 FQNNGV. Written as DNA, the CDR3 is TGTGCCAGCAGCTTGGGGGGTAGCTATGGCTACACCTTC. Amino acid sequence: CASSLGGSYGYTF.

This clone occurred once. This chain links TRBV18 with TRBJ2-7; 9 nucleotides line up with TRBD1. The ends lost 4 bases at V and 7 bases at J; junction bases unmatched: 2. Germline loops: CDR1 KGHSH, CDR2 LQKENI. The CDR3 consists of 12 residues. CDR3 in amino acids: CASSLDRGEQYF. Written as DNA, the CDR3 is TGTGCCAGCTCACTAGACAGGGGGGAGCAGTACTTC.

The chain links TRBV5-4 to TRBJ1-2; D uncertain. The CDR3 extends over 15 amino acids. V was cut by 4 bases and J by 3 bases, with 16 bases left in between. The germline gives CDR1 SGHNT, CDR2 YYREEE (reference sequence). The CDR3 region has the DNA TGTGCCAGCAGCAAAGGAGGGAGATTGGACTATGGCTACACCTTC. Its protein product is CASSKGGRLDYGYTF.

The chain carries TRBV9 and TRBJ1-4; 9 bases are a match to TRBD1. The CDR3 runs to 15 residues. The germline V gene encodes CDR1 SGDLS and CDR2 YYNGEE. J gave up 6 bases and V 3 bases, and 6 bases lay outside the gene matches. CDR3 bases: TGTGCCAGCAGCGCGAAGGGACAGGGATATGAAAAACTGTTTTTT. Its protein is CASSAKGQGYEKLFF.

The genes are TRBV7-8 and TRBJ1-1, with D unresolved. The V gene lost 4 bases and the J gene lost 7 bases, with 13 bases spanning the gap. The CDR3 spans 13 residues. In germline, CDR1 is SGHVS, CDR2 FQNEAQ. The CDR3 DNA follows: TGTGCCAGCAGCTCCCAGTGGGCAAATGAAGCTTTCTTT. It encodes CASSSQWANEAFF.

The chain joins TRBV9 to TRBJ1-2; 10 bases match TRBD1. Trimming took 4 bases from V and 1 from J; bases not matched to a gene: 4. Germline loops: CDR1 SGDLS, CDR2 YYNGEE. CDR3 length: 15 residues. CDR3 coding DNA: TGTGCCAGCAGCCCCGGACAGGGGGGTAACTATGGCTACACCTTC. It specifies CASSPGQGGNYGYTF.